This T cell receptor (beta chain) stems from a study of Ad26.COV2.S vaccination and SARS-CoV-2 variants (dated by TCRdb to about 2021). Study-level background: Donors in the vaccine arm were drawn from COV1001, a phase I-IIa trial of Ad26.COV2.S in healthy adults that was multicentre, randomized, double-blind and placebo-controlled. Ad26.COV2.S was administered intramuscularly at 5 x 10^10 or 1 x 10^11 viral particles, either as a single shot or as two shots given 56 days apart. Trial participants were randomized into five groups of five, in which low-dose or high-dose Ad26.COV2.S was given once or twice, or placebo was given on both occasions. Investigators remained blinded to trial group allocation during experiments and outcome assessment. TCRbeta repertoire sequencing was used to assess the specificity and breadth of SARS-CoV-2-reactive T cell receptors after Ad26.COV2.S vaccination. The TCR-sequenced set comprised approximately 32 samples: some 19 Ad26.COV2.S vaccine recipients, 5 placebo recipients and 8 SARS-CoV-2 convalescent individuals.

The sample's treatment or condition, from its label and the paper: roughly 18 received Ad26.COV2.S at low or high dose, single or two shots; several received placebo; per-sample allocation not given. For vaccine and placebo recipients, repertoires were sequenced using samples collected on day 63 after the first injection. Between 29 July and 7 August 2020, Cohort 1b enrolled about two dozen adults aged 18-55 years at one site in Boston, USA. Ad26.COV2.S was a replication-incompetent adenovirus type 26 vector that expressed a prefusion-stabilized SARS-CoV-2 spike protein derived from the original Wuhan strain. Overall results and qualifications from the work: According to the authors, total T cell responses may have been underestimated by the TCR breadth and depth analyses. The study was not powered to compare responses between vaccine doses or regimens. Comparable non-spike TCR breadth was observed between vaccine and placebo recipients, consistent with only spike being contained in the vaccine. Spike-specific TCR breadth was higher in Ad26.COV2.S recipients than in placebo recipients (P = 0.0014). After vaccination, spike-specific CD8+ and CD4+ T cell responses were reported to show substantial breadth.

The immunoSEQ Assay was the method used to sequence TCRbeta CDR3 regions. After extraction, genomic DNA underwent amplification by bias-controlled multiplex PCR, followed by high-throughput sequencing. In the source study's methods: To quantify the absolute abundance of each unique TCRbeta CDR3 region, sequences were collapsed and filtered. T cell fraction was estimated by normalizing TCRbeta template counts to usable DNA, with usable DNA measured through amplification of reference genes found in all nucleated cells. Repertoire TCRs were annotated as SARS-CoV-2-specific by exact matching of V gene, CDR3 amino acid sequence and J gene to a known reactive TCR set. The reference SARS-CoV-2 TCR set was obtained from MIRA and was filtered for enrichment in COVID-19-positive ImmuneCODE repertoires, whereby public or cross-reactive TCRs were removed. Based on the MIRA antigens, annotated TCRs were further analysed at the level of specific ORF or position within ORF. Breadth was defined as the number of annotated unique rearrangements divided by the total number of unique productive rearrangements, and depth was defined as the summed frequency of the annotated unique rearrangements. TCR breadth was compared between groups using two-sided Wilcoxon rank-sum tests. As stored in TCRdb, this immuneACCESS dataset retains in-frame rearrangements with V and J assigned. A fraction of the clones does not appear; measured against another copy, unresolved V genes explain less than half of the discrepancy, and the remainder lacks a known reason. That table gives V, J and clone size, and the DNA gave D and trimming. The sample table lists around 300,000 clones, about 88% of them with a count of one. The top ten hold 6.4% of the sample.

A remark on this clone: No antigen is known for it. It has no much larger one-base neighbor in the sample; base qualities were not kept.

Inclusive of the bounding cysteine and phenylalanine, the CDR3 is 15 residues long. CDR3 DNA only is kept here, 45 bases in frame from base 1. V gives up 8 bases and J gives up 7 bases, and the segment between their germline ends measures 23 bases. CDR1 MNHEY and CDR2 SMNVEV are derived from the germline V gene (reference sequence). The source is a person between 18 and 59 years old who received the Ad26.COV2.S COVID-19 vaccine or a placebo. The material sequenced was peripheral blood, taken in a trial of Ad26.COV2.S vaccine versus placebo. This receptor chain uses TRBV27 and TRBJ1-1; D gene: possibly TRBD1, on 5 matching bases. The nucleotide sequence reads TGTGCCAGCGTGCCGGGGGGTCCTCCGGGGTTTGAAGCTTTCTTT. This codes for CASVPGGPPGFEAFF.